A selection of T cell receptor beta chains follows, all from one sample in a study of T and B cells in COVID-19 patients. Each CDR3 protein is one row after TCRdb ran MiXCR on the multiplex PCR reads. The table records fewer than 9,500 distinct CDR3 sequences, 31% of them present only once. Sequenced sample: blood. Receptor source: a human donor who had recovered from COVID-19. The CDR3 runs from the conserved cysteine through the conserved F or W. A D gene is named only where the DNA matches it firmly. A clone size is listed for some rows: how often the clone was seen (once, few, many), or a class if it is expanded.

J gene,V gene,D gene,clone size,CDR3 protein,CDR3 DNA
TRBJ1-2,TRBV5-1,NA,NA,CASSLSTGINYGYTF,TGCGCCAGCAGCTTAAGTACAGGGATCAACTATGGCTACACCTTC
TRBJ2-1,TRBV6-1,TRBD2,NA,CASSESGGYNEQFF,TGTGCCAGCAGTGAGTCGGGGGGTTACAATGAGCAGTTCTTC
TRBJ1-1,TRBV19,NA,NA,CATGDSPNTEAFF,TGTGCCACCGGAGACTCCCCGAACACTGAAGCTTTCTTT
TRBJ1-4,TRBV2,NA,NA,CASSEFRDLNEKLFF,TGTGCCAGCAGTGAATTCCGTGACCTCAATGAAAAACTGTTTTTT
TRBJ1-1,TRBV7-9,NA,NA,CASSIPGGLRTEAFF,TGTGCCAGCAGCATCCCCGGGGGGCTACGGACTGAAGCTTTCTTT
TRBJ2-3,TRBV6-2/TRBV6-3,NA,NA,CASRGGQYTTDTQYF,TGTGCCAGCAGGGGCGGACAGTATACCACAGATACGCAGTATTTT
TRBJ1-2,TRBV12-3/TRBV12-4,NA,NA,CASTLGTPGYTF,TGTGCCAGCACTCTCGGGACGCCTGGCTACACCTTC
TRBJ2-4,TRBV30,NA,few,CAWSVADQLANIQYF,TGTGCCTGGAGTGTGGCAGATCAATTGGCGAACATTCAGTACTTC
TRBJ2-1,TRBV5-1,TRBD1,few,CASSLGTQGIAQFF,TGCGCCAGCAGCCTGGGCACACAGGGGATAGCGCAGTTCTTC
TRBJ1-4,TRBV6-1,NA,medium-sized,CASSGRQGEKLFF,TGTGCCAGCAGTGGAAGGCAGGGCGAAAAACTGTTTTTT
TRBJ2-1,TRBV12-3/TRBV12-4,TRBD1,NA,CASNIQGRNNEQFF,TGTGCCAGCAACATACAGGGGCGCAACAATGAGCAGTTCTTC
TRBJ1-1,TRBV12-3/TRBV12-4,NA,NA,CASSSVGPPRPMNTEAFF,TGTGCCAGCAGTTCGGTCGGACCACCGAGACCCATGAACACTGAAGCTTTCTTT
TRBJ2-7,TRBV6-5,TRBD2,medium-sized,CASSRGGEYEQYF,TGTGCCAGCAGTCGCGGGGGAGAATACGAGCAGTACTTC
TRBJ2-7,TRBV7-2,NA,few,CASSLGGGAWYEQYF,TGTGCCAGCAGCTTAGGAGGGGGGGCTTGGTACGAGCAGTACTTC
TRBJ2-5,TRBV6-5,NA,NA,CASSYFSGRSQETQYF,TGTGCCAGCAGTTACTTTTCGGGACGGAGCCAAGAGACCCAGTACTTC
TRBJ1-1,TRBV15,NA,few,CATSRAGAGLDEAFF,TGTGCCACCAGCAGAGCCGGGGCGGGGTTGGATGAAGCTTTCTTT
TRBJ1-6,TRBV5-5,TRBD1,medium-sized,CASSFPTGANSPLHF,TGTGCCAGCAGCTTCCCAACAGGGGCCAATTCACCCCTCCACTTT
TRBJ2-2,TRBV27,TRBD2,medium-sized,CASKRTSGGTGELFF,TGTGCCAGCAAAAGGACTAGCGGGGGGACCGGGGAGCTGTTTTTT
TRBJ1-5,TRBV6-1,NA,once,CASSVRVYSNQPQHF,TGTGCCAGCAGTGTCCGAGTTTATAGCAATCAGCCCCAGCATTTT
TRBJ2-7,TRBV20-1,NA,few,CSARDGRQDPYEQYF,TGCAGTGCTAGAGATGGGCGGCAGGATCCCTACGAGCAGTACTTC
TRBJ1-1,TRBV5-4,NA,NA,CASSLGQLGTEAFF,TGTGCCAGCAGCTTGGGACAGTTGGGCACTGAAGCTTTCTTT
TRBJ2-5,TRBV27,NA,medium-sized,CASSFAGASSETQYF,TGTGCCAGCAGTTTCGCGGGGGCCTCCTCTGAGACCCAGTACTTC